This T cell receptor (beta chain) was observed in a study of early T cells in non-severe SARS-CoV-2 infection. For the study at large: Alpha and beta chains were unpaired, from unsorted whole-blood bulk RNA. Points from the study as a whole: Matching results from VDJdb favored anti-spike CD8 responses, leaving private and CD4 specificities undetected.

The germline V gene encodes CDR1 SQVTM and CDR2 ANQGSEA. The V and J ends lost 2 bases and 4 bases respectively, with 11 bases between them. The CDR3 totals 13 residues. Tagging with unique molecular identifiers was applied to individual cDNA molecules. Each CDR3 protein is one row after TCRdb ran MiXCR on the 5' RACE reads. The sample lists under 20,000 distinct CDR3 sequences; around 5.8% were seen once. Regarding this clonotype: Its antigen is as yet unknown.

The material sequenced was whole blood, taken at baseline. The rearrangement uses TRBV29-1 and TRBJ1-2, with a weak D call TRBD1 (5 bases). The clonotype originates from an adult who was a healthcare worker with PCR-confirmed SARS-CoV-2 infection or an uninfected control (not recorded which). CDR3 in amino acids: CSVEYTGSYGYTF. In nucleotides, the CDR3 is TGCAGCGTTGAATACACAGGTTCCTATGGCTACACCTTC.